The 17 T cell receptor beta chains reported below all come from one sample, sequenced in a study of blood T cell repertoires in COVID-19. TCRdb's copy holds only in-frame clones and misses some; the assay was immunoSEQ multiplex PCR. In the table there are about 150,000 clones, approximately 80% of which are singletons. Sequencing was done on a sample of peripheral blood. The source is a woman between 45 and 60 years old with acute or convalescent COVID-19.

The gene calls are TRBV27 and TRBJ2-7; D ambiguous. V was shortened by 3 bases and J by 0 bases, with 9 bases between the two germline ends. Per the germline V gene, CDR1 is MNHEY and CDR2 is SMNVEV (reference sequence). This CDR3 has 14 residues. The CDR3 DNA reads TGTGCCAGCAGTTTCCGGGTTAGCTCCTACGAGCAGTACTTC. The encoded protein is CASSFRVSSYEQYF.

V is TRBV7-8 and J is TRBJ1-2, with D unresolved. This CDR3 comprises 14 residues. V was trimmed by 3 bases and J by 2 bases, leaving 10 bases between them. Germline lookup yields CDR1 SGHVS and CDR2 FQNEAQ. CDR3 sequence: CASSFAGPNYGYTF. CDR3 nucleotide sequence: TGTGCCAGCAGCTTTGCAGGCCCCAACTATGGCTACACCTTC. The full variable domain, with the rest looked up from reference TRBV7-8 and TRBJ1-2, is GAGVSQSPRYKVAKRGQDVALRCDPISGHVSLFWYQQALGQGPEFLTYFQNEAQLDKSGLPSDRFFAERPEGSVSTLKIQRTQQEDSAVYLCASSFAGPNYGYTFGSGTRLTVV.

This clone was counted only a few times. This chain connects TRBV4-3 to TRBJ1-6; TRBD1 matches 10 bases. This CDR3 region has 16 residues. The V segment lost 6 bases and the J segment 10 bases; nucleotides outside the gene matches: 12. The germline V gene has CDR1 LGHNA and CDR2 YSLEER. The CDR3 loop reads CASRPGGTGDGSPLHF. CDR3 in DNA: TGCGCCAGCAGACCAGGGGGGACAGGGGACGGATCACCCCTCCACTTT.

This rearrangement joins TRBV5-6 to TRBJ1-2; possible D gene TRBD1, 6 bases. CDR3 length equals 15 residues. V lost 0 bases to trimming and J lost 1 base, with 10 bases between them. The germline V gene has CDR1 SGHDT and CDR2 YYEEEE. The DNA for the CDR3 is TGTGCCAGCAGCTTGGGGGACATATATAACTATGGCTACACCTTC. It specifies CASSLGDIYNYGYTF.

This clone was detected a few times. This chain connects TRBV11-3 to TRBJ2-1; 10 bases map to TRBD1. This CDR3 has 14 amino acids. J was trimmed by 6 bases and V by 5 bases; bases with no gene match: 4. Germline V gives CDR1 SGHNT, CDR2 YENEEA. The CDR3 DNA follows: TGTGCCAGCAGCAAAGGGACAGGGGTCAATGAGCAGTTCTTC. Translation gives CASSKGTGVNEQFF.

Only one count was recorded for this clone. V is TRBV6-5 and J is TRBJ1-1; D gene uncertain. The CDR3 covers 13 residues. Trimming cost V 5 bases and J 10 bases, with 17 bases left between them. The germline gives CDR1 MNHEY, CDR2 SVGAGI. The CDR3 is CASSKIGSFGAFF. The CDR3 nucleotides read TGTGCCAGCAGTAAGATCGGGAGTTTTGGAGCTTTCTTT.

The genes are TRBV9 and TRBJ1-1; D ambiguous. The CDR3 is 14 amino acids. Germline CDR1 and CDR2: SGDLS and YYNGEE. Deletions cut 3 bases from V and 6 bases from J, with 15 bases between. CDR3 residues: CASSDDGEVSEAFF. CDR3 nucleotide sequence: TGTGCCAGCAGCGACGACGGGGAGGTCTCTGAAGCTTTCTTT.

J is TRBJ2-1 and V is TRBV2, with 8 bases that match TRBD2. Germline V gene sequence: CDR1 SNHLY, CDR2 FYNNEI. CDR3 size: 15 residues. The V and J ends lost 10 bases and 5 bases, in that order; junction bases with no gene match: 13. The CDR3 protein is CATHKGLAGDNEQFF. CDR3 nucleotides: TGTGCCACTCACAAGGGGCTAGCGGGCGACAATGAGCAGTTCTTC. Based on the CDR3 plus reference TRBV2 and TRBJ2-1, the full variable domain is EPEVTQTPSHQVTQMGQEVILRCVPISNHLYFYWYRQILGQKVEFLVSFYNNEISEKSEIFDDQFSVERPDGSNFTLKIRSTKLEDSAMYFCATHKGLAGDNEQFFGPGTRLTVL.

This chain uses TRBV18 with TRBJ1-6; D is ambiguous. The CDR3 loop spans 12 amino acids. V lost 6 bases, J lost 3 bases, and 3 bases lay in between. CDR1 and CDR2 (germline): KGHSH, LQKENI. The CDR3 sequence is CASSHYNSPLHF. The CDR3 coding sequence is TGTGCCAGCTCCCACTATAATTCACCCCTCCACTTT.

This clone was found once. The chain couples TRBV20-1 to TRBJ1-6; D remains ambiguous. There are 14 residues in the CDR3. CDR1 and CDR2 (germline): DFQATT, SNEGSKA (reference sequence). The V gene lost 3 bases and the J gene lost 4 bases, with 10 bases spanning the gap. The CDR3 spells CSASTQFYNSPLHF. CDR3 nucleotide sequence: TGCAGTGCTAGTACCCAGTTTTATAATTCACCCCTCCACTTT.

The rearrangement joins TRBV6-5 to TRBJ1-1; no definite D call. V lost 4 bases and J 0 bases, leaving 9 bases between the germline ends. CDR1 is MNHEY and CDR2 is SVGAGI in the germline V gene. CDR3 length: 14 amino acids. For the CDR3, the DNA is TGTGCCAGCAGTTCGAGCATCATGAACACTGAAGCTTTCTTT. Translation gives CASSSSIMNTEAFF.

J is TRBJ1-4 and V is TRBV28, with TRBD1 identical over 7 bases. Trimming cost V 5 bases and J 5 bases; bases outside gene matches: 8. The CDR3 is 15 residues long. Germline V gene data show CDR1 as MDHEN and CDR2 as SYDVKM. The CDR3 nucleotides read TGTGCCAGCAGTGCCCCAGGGGGTAGGAATGAAAAACTGTTTTTT. It codes for CASSAPGGRNEKLFF.

In nucleotides, the CDR3 is TGTGCCAGCAGGTCTAGCGGGGGGGGCACAGATACGCAGTATTTT. Its protein product is CASRSSGGGTDTQYF. The chain is built from TRBV6-1 and TRBJ2-3, with 12 bases aligning to TRBD2. The germline CDR1 and CDR2 sequences are MNHNS and SASEGT. V dropped 6 bases and J dropped 1; count of bases not matched to a gene: 2. The CDR3 covers 15 residues.

The chain couples TRBV28 to TRBJ1-5; TRBD1 agrees at 10 bases. Germline V gene data show CDR1 as MDHEN and CDR2 as SYDVKM. Trimming took 8 bases from V and 0 from J; bases not matched to a gene: 10. The CDR3 runs to 17 residues. The CDR3 spells CASRKAGTGDSNQPQHF. Here the CDR3 DNA reads TGTGCCAGCCGAAAGGCGGGGACAGGGGATAGCAATCAGCCCCAGCATTTT.

V and J are TRBV25-1 and TRBJ2-7; TRBD2 agrees at 12 bases. In germline, CDR1 is MGHDK, CDR2 SYGVNS. The CDR3 loop spans 15 amino acids. Trimming took 3 bases from V and 2 from J; bases not matched to a gene: 2. The chain's CDR3 is CASSDPSGGAYEQYF. The CDR3 nucleotides are TGTGCCAGCAGTGACCCTAGCGGGGGGGCCTACGAGCAGTACTTC.

V usage is TRBV3-1 (or the pseudogene TRBV3-2) and J usage is TRBJ2-3; no reliable D call. CDR1 is LGHDT, CDR2 YNNKEL, per germline (reference sequence). The CDR3 consists of 11 residues. V was pared by 4 bases and J by 6 bases, with 5 bases between. In DNA, the CDR3 is TGTGCCAGCAGCCCCGGGGATACGCAGTATTTT. This translates into CASSPGDTQYF.

The chain employs TRBV15 and TRBJ1-5, with D unresolved. The CDR3 has 15 amino acids. Germline lookup yields CDR1 LNHNV and CDR2 YYDKDF (reference sequence). Trimming took 0 bases from V and 0 from J, leaving 6 bases between them. For the CDR3, the DNA is TGTGCCACCAGCAGAGACTACTTTAGCAATCAGCCCCAGCATTTT. Encoded protein: CATSRDYFSNQPQHF. Full variable domain (rest looked up from reference TRBV15 and TRBJ1-5): DAMVIQNPRYQVTQFGKPVTLSCSQTLNHNVMYWYQQKSSQAPKLLFHYYDKDFNNEADTPDNFQSRRPNTSFCFLDIRSPGLGDTAMYLCATSRDYFSNQPQHFGDGTRLSIL.